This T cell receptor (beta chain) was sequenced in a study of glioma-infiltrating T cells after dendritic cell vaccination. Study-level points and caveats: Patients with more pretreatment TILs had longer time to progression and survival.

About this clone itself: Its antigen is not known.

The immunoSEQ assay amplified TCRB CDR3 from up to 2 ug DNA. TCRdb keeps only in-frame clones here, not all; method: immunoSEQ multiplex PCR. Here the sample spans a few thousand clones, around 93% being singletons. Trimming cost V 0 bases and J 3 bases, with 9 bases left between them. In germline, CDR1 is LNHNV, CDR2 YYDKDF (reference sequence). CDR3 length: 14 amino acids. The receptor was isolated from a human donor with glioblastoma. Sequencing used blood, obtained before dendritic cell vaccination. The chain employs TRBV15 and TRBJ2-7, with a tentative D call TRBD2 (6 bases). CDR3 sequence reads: CATSREQGGYEQYF. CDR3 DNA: TGTGCCACCAGCAGAGAGCAGGGAGGCTACGAGCAGTACTTC.